Each of the 28 T cell receptor beta chains below was sequenced from the same sample in a study of blood T cell repertoires in COVID-19. Only in-frame clones appear in the TCRdb table, and some are missing; sequencing was by immunoSEQ multiplex PCR. Here the sample spans about 220,000 clones, about nine tenths being singletons. Sequencing input: PBMCs or T cells enriched from blood (not recorded which). The receptors derive from a woman in her forties with acute COVID-19.

This sequence joins TRBV18 and TRBJ1-2, with 8 bases that match TRBD1. This CDR3 is 13 amino acids long. Trimming took 6 bases from V and 3 from J; bases not matched to a gene: 3. Germline V lookup: CDR1 KGHSH, CDR2 LQKENI. The CDR3 spells CASSLDRDYGYTF. The CDR3 coding sequence is TGTGCCAGCTCCCTGGACAGGGACTATGGCTACACCTTC.

This clone has only a few counts. This sequence joins TRBV11-2 and TRBJ2-2; D may be TRBD2 (7 bases). CDR1 is SGHAT and CDR2 is FQNNGV in the germline V gene. Between the trimmed V and J ends, which lost 5 bases and 9 bases, there was a span of 16 bases. The CDR3 spans 14 residues. CDR3 coding DNA: TGTGCCAGCAGCACCCCCGGGGGGCGAAGGGAGCTGTTTTTT. It yields the protein CASSTPGGRRELFF.

CDR3 residues: CASSQASSYNSPLHF. CDR3 nucleotides: TGTGCCAGCTCGCAGGCGAGCTCCTATAATTCACCCCTCCACTTT. The rearrangement uses TRBV18 and TRBJ1-6; D unresolved. The V end was cut by 6 bases, the J end by 0 bases, with 9 bases between. The CDR3 has 15 residues. Germline loops: CDR1 KGHSH, CDR2 LQKENI. Filled out from reference TRBV18 and TRBJ1-6, the complete variable domain reads NAGVMQNPRHLVRRRGQEARLRCSPMKGHSHVYWYRQLPEEGLKFMVYLQKENIIDESGMPKERFSAEFPKEGPSILRIQQVVRGDSAAYFCASSQASSYNSPLHFGNGTRLTVT.

The gene calls are TRBV12-5 and TRBJ1-2; 8 nucleotides line up with TRBD1. Trimming removed 1 base from V and 0 bases from J; junction bases left unmatched: 4. CDR3 size: 16 residues. CDR1 and CDR2 (germline): LGHNT, FRNRAP. The CDR3 protein is CASGLDPDRANYGYTF. CDR3 nucleotide sequence: TGTGCTAGTGGTTTGGACCCGGACAGGGCTAACTATGGCTACACCTTC. Variable domain in full (rest from reference TRBV12-5 and TRBJ1-2): DARVTQTPRHKVTEMGQEVTMRCQPILGHNTVFWYRQTMMQGLELLAYFRNRAPLDDSGMPKDRFSAEMPDATLATLKIQPSEPRDSAVYFCASGLDPDRANYGYTFGSGTRLTVV.

This chain uses TRBV11-2 with TRBJ1-1; tentatively, D is TRBD1 (6 bases). Germline CDR1 is SGHAT and CDR2 is FQNNGV. Trimming took off 5 bases at V and 1 base at J, with 11 bases between the two ends. This CDR3 contains 14 residues. The CDR3 loop is CASSGGQWNTEAFF. The CDR3 DNA sequence: TGTGCCAGCAGCGGAGGACAGTGGAACACTGAAGCTTTCTTT.

V is TRBV9 and J is TRBJ2-4, with 8 bases that match TRBD1. Germline lookup yields CDR1 SGDLS and CDR2 YYNGEE. This CDR3 has 14 amino acids. The ends lost 4 bases at V and 7 bases at J; junction bases unmatched: 7. CDR3 DNA sequence: TGTGCCAGCAGCCAGGGGGCCCAAACGAACATTCAGTACTTC. Its protein is CASSQGAQTNIQYF.

This clone came up once. The chain is built from TRBV15 and TRBJ1-4; D may be TRBD1 (5 bases). V lost 0 bases, J lost 4 bases, and 9 bases lay in between. The germline gives CDR1 LNHNV, CDR2 YYDKDF (reference sequence). The CDR3 totals 15 residues. As DNA, the CDR3 is TGTGCCACCAGCAGAGATAGGGGCCGTAATGAAAAACTGTTTTTT. Its translation: CATSRDRGRNEKLFF. The full variable domain, with the rest looked up from reference TRBV15 and TRBJ1-4, is DAMVIQNPRYQVTQFGKPVTLSCSQTLNHNVMYWYQQKSSQAPKLLFHYYDKDFNNEADTPDNFQSRRPNTSFCFLDIRSPGLGDTAMYLCATSRDRGRNEKLFFGSGTQLSVL.

This rearrangement joins TRBV24-1 to TRBJ1-3, with D hard to call. CDR1 and CDR2 from the germline V gene are KGHDR and SFDVKD. This CDR3 has 15 residues. V lost 2 bases, J lost 5 bases, and 12 bases lay in between. The CDR3 DNA reads TGTGCCACCAGTGATTCCCGCGGAACGAGAAACACCATATATTTT. Translation: CATSDSRGTRNTIYF.

This chain uses TRBV12-5 with TRBJ1-2; D is unresolved. The CDR3 runs 12 residues. V lost 11 bases and J 2 bases, leaving 12 bases between the germline ends. Germline V lookup: CDR1 LGHNT, CDR2 FRNRAP. This CDR3 reads CAPELVNYGYTF. In nucleotides, the CDR3 is TGTGCTCCGGAGCTAGTAAACTATGGCTACACCTTC.

The genes are TRBV28 and TRBJ2-3; TRBD2 agrees at 8 bases. J was trimmed by 3 bases and V by 3 bases; bases with no gene match: 5. Germline V gene lookup returns CDR1 MDHEN and CDR2 SYDVKM. The CDR3 length is 15 residues. DNA for the CDR3: TGTGCCAGCAGTTTTCCTAGCGGGTTAACAGATACGCAGTATTTT. This codes for CASSFPSGLTDTQYF.

The V call is TRBV7-2, the J call TRBJ1-1; no clear D. CDR1 is SGHTA and CDR2 is FQGNSA in the germline V gene. The CDR3 contains 14 residues. The V and J ends lost 5 bases and 0 bases respectively, with 10 bases between them. The CDR3 is CASSPHFMNTEAFF. The CDR3 coding sequence is TGTGCCAGCAGCCCCCACTTTATGAACACTGAAGCTTTCTTT.

J is TRBJ1-2 and V is TRBV19; TRBD1 matches 7 bases. CDR3 size: 14 residues. Losses at the gene ends were 3 bases for V and 4 bases for J; bases not matched to a gene: 5. Germline assignment: CDR1 LNHDA and CDR2 SQIVND (reference sequence). The CDR3 here is CASSIRGGGYGYTF. As DNA, the CDR3 is TGTGCCAGTAGTATCAGAGGGGGCGGCTATGGCTACACCTTC.

CDR3 loop: CASRTTGGPEAFF. In nucleotides, the CDR3 is TGTGCCAGCAGGACGACAGGGGGCCCTGAAGCTTTCTTT. The V and J genes are TRBV2 and TRBJ1-1, with 10 bases identical to TRBD1. V shed 6 bases, J shed 6 bases, and the junction held 4 bases outside the gene matches. The CDR3 length is 13 residues. CDR1 and CDR2 from the germline V gene are SNHLY and FYNNEI.

The gene calls are TRBV9 and TRBJ1-2; D call uncertain. V lost 2 bases and J 7 bases, leaving 9 bases between the germline ends. This CDR3 contains 12 residues. Per germline, CDR1 SGDLS and CDR2 YYNGEE. The DNA for the CDR3 is TGTGCCAGCAGCGTTTCGGGGTTTGGCTACACCTTC. Translated: CASSVSGFGYTF.

V is TRBV11-1 and J is TRBJ1-1; 8 bases fit TRBD1. The CDR3 spans 18 residues. Germline V gives CDR1 SGHAT, CDR2 FQDESV (reference sequence). The V and J ends lost 0 bases and 4 bases, in that order; junction bases with no gene match: 13. The CDR3 here is CASSLAARGRIISTEAFF. The CDR3 DNA follows: TGTGCCAGCAGCTTAGCGGCCAGGGGGCGCATCATTTCCACTGAAGCTTTCTTT.

The chain joins TRBV27 to TRBJ1-5; TRBD1 might be the D (5 bases). This CDR3 comprises 18 residues. The V gene lost 8 bases and the J gene lost 4 bases, with 27 bases spanning the gap. Looked up from germline, CDR1 is MNHEY and CDR2 is SMNVEV (reference sequence). The CDR3: CASRHLGPNRSANQPQHF. The DNA of the CDR3 is TGTGCCAGCCGCCACCTGGGGCCTAACAGAAGTGCTAATCAGCCCCAGCATTTT.

The chain has TRBV24-1 and TRBJ2-5; 7 nucleotides align to TRBD1. The ends lost 6 bases at V and 1 base at J; junction bases unmatched: 1. The V gene's germline CDR1 is KGHDR and CDR2 SFDVKD. This CDR3 has 13 amino acids. The CDR3 nucleotides read TGTGCCACCAGTACAGGGGCCCAAGAGACCCAGTACTTC. As protein: CATSTGAQETQYF.

This clone was seen a few times. The V call is TRBV5-1, the J call TRBJ1-1; D remains unclear. The CDR3 runs 16 residues. Germline V gene data show CDR1 as SGHRS and CDR2 as YFSETQ. V gave up 6 bases and J gave up 4 bases, with 22 bases separating them. CDR3 sequence: CASTPRVGMRGTEAFF. The CDR3 bases are TGCGCCAGCACCCCTAGAGTAGGGATGCGGGGCACTGAAGCTTTCTTT.

The genes are TRBV27 and TRBJ2-7; perhaps TRBD2 as D (5 bases). The CDR3 spans 14 residues. Germline assignment: CDR1 MNHEY and CDR2 SMNVEV (reference sequence). Trimming pared 1 base from V and 0 bases from J, leaving 7 bases between. Written as DNA, the CDR3 is TGTGCCAGCAGTTTATTCGGGAACTCCTACGAGCAGTACTTC. It translates to CASSLFGNSYEQYF.

This chain uses TRBV12-3 or TRBV12-4 with TRBJ2-1, with no clear D. The CDR3 spans 11 residues. With 8 bases removed from V and 9 bases from J, the gap between germline ends came to 11 bases. The CDR3 DNA reads as TGTGCCAGCCAGACTGGATTTGAGCAGTTCTTC. This codes for CASQTGFEQFF.

The sample holds a few counts of this clone. The chain recombines TRBV3-1 (or the pseudogene TRBV3-2) with TRBJ2-7; D not certain. This CDR3 has 13 residues. The germline V gene encodes CDR1 LGHDT and CDR2 YNNKEL (reference sequence). The V and J ends lost 1 base and 2 bases respectively, with 6 bases between them. The CDR3 DNA reads as TGTGCCAGCAGCCAAGGCAGTACCTACGAGCAGTACTTC. As protein: CASSQGSTYEQYF.

The chain combines TRBV19 with TRBJ2-7; D may be TRBD1 (5 bases). Between the trimmed V and J ends, which lost 1 base and 6 bases, there was a span of 10 bases. Germline V CDR1 and CDR2: LNHDA, SQIVND (reference sequence). The CDR3 is made up of 13 amino acids. CDR3 DNA: TGTGCCAGTAGTATAGTGGCAGGGATCGAGCAGTACTTC. It is translated as CASSIVAGIEQYF.

This chain joins TRBV5-1 and TRBJ2-3; 9 nucleotides match TRBD1. The length of the CDR3 is 14 residues. The junction had 7 bases not matched to a gene; V was cut back by 5 bases and J by 6 bases. Germline CDR1 is SGHRS and CDR2 is YFSETQ. CDR3 amino acids: CASSSGTGRDTQYF. The CDR3 region has the DNA TGCGCCAGCAGTTCCGGGACAGGGAGGGATACGCAGTATTTT.

This clone is a singleton in its sample. This chain links TRBV6-5 with TRBJ2-1, with D hard to call. Trimming cost V 0 bases and J 6 bases, with 12 bases left between them. The CDR3 is 15 residues long. The germline V gene has CDR1 MNHEY and CDR2 SVGAGI. The CDR3 sequence: CASSYSLLTANEQFF. The CDR3 region has the DNA TGTGCCAGCAGTTACTCATTGCTGACTGCCAATGAGCAGTTCTTC.

The chain has TRBV24-1 and TRBJ1-5, with no clear D. In germline, CDR1 is KGHDR, CDR2 SFDVKD. Deletions cut 2 bases from V and 3 bases from J, with 13 bases between. CDR3 length: 16 residues. CDR3 in DNA: TGTGCCACCAGTGATTCCTCAGGATTACTCAATCAGCCCCAGCATTTT. The encoded protein is CATSDSSGLLNQPQHF.

The chain uses TRBV19 and TRBJ1-2; D unresolved. The CDR3 covers 14 residues. The V gene's germline CDR1 is LNHDA and CDR2 SQIVND (reference sequence). V lost 4 bases and J lost 5, with 14 bases in between. The CDR3 nucleotides read TGTGCCAGTAGTAGATCCGGGATGCTTTATGGCTACACCTTC. Encoded protein: CASSRSGMLYGYTF.

This clone was counted only a few times. The chain carries TRBV2 and TRBJ1-1, with D maybe TRBD1 (6 bases). Trimming removed 9 bases from V and 4 bases from J, with 18 bases in between. Germline V gene sequence: CDR1 SNHLY, CDR2 FYNNEI. CDR3 length equals 14 residues. The CDR3 nucleotides are TGTGCCAGGGGAACAGGGTATGTGGGCACTGAAGCTTTCTTT. Translation: CARGTGYVGTEAFF.

The chain links TRBV7-3 to TRBJ2-1, with a weak D call TRBD1 (5 bases). The germline V and J ends were trimmed by 5 bases and 4 bases, with 15 bases remaining between them. The CDR3 length is 15 residues. CDR1 is SGHTA, CDR2 FQGTGA, per germline. This CDR3 reads CASSLGQNSYNEQFF. In nucleotides, the CDR3 is TGTGCCAGCAGCCTCGGACAAAACTCTTACAATGAGCAGTTCTTC.